This T cell receptor (beta chain) was observed in a study of T-cell reconstitution after alpha-beta-depleted transplantation in children. This clonotype showed up just a few times. Its antigen is unidentified. From germline, CDR1 is LNHDA and CDR2 SQIVND (reference sequence). CDR3 size: 14 residues. The V and J ends lost 1 base and 2 bases respectively, with 8 bases between them. Unique molecular identifiers were incorporated into the prepared TCRbeta library. MiXCR, run by TCRdb on the PCR reads, gives a single entry per CDR3 protein. The data hold around 700,000 distinct CDR3 sequences, with about an eighth observed a single time. Study-wide results and caveats: After one year, T-cell counts and TCRbeta diversity mostly came from new T cells.

V usage is TRBV19 and J usage is TRBJ1-1; D is unresolved. The specimen was PBMCs, collected before TCRalphabeta/CD19-depleted stem cell transplant. The clonotype comes from a girl aged 2-10 years with congenital amegakaryocytic thrombocytopenia, due to receive a stem cell transplant. CDR3 DNA: TGTGCCAGTAGTATAGGAAGGTCCAACACTGAAGCTTTCTTT. Protein sequence: CASSIGRSNTEAFF.